This T cell receptor (beta chain) stems from a study of human T cells and chemical hapten exposure. About the research overall: Diphenylcyclopropenone was applied weekly to patients' scalps across the approximately 25-week study. From small differences in pooled library volume came most of the variation in per-sample TCR yields.

This clonotype was picked up many times. Its antigen is undetermined. The time point: pre-sensitization, week 0. Indicated treatment: therapeutic diphenylcyclopropenone sensitization with weekly scalp DPC. Trimming took off 2 bases at V and 5 bases at J, with 18 bases between the two ends. This CDR3 has 16 residues. The germline V gene has CDR1 MNHEY and CDR2 SVGEGT. Whole-study results and caveats: Significantly more large CDR3 similarity clusters were formed by expanded TCRs than by controls.

TCRdb recomputed calls from the RACE reads with MiXCR, one row per CDR3 protein. The top ten clones hold around 2.6% of a sample with some 90,000 distinct CDR3 sequences, about 9% of them seen once. The V gene is TRBV6-2 or TRBV6-3, the J gene TRBJ1-1, with D maybe TRBD1 (5 bases). Sequenced material: whole blood, taken in connection with sensitization to the hapten diphenylcyclopropenone (DPC). The TCR comes from a man aged 40-55 years with alopecia areata. Some clones in this sample may be carry-over from other donors' samples. DNA for the CDR3: TGTGCCAGCAGTTACGACCCCAGGGCCCTGGGGACTGAAGCTTTCTTT. Its protein is CASSYDPRALGTEAFF.